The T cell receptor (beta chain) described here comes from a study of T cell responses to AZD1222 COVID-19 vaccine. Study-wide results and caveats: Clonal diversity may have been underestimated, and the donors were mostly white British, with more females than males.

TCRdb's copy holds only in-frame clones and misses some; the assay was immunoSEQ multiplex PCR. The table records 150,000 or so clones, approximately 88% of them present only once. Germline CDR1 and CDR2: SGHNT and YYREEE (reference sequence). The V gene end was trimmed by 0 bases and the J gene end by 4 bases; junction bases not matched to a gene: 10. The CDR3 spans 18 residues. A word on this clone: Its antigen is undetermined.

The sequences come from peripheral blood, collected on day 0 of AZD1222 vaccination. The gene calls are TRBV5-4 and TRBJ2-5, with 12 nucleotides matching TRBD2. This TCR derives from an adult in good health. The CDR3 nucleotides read TGTGCCAGCAGCTTGGGCACCCCGCTAGCGGGAGGGCGAGAGACCCAGTACTTC. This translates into CASSLGTPLAGGRETQYF.